The entry that follows covers one T cell receptor beta chain sequence. The data were obtained in a study of early stage breast cancer tumors. The assay was immunoSEQ multiplex PCR, and TCRdb's table has in-frame clones only and misses some. The table includes about 31,000 clones, roughly 77% detected once. Sequencing used breast tumor tissue. The receptor's source is a person in their twenties or thirties with breast cancer.

As DNA, the CDR3 is TGTGCCAGCAGTTACTCACCCGGCGTCGGTGAAAAACTGTTTTTT. It codes for CASSYSPGVGEKLFF. V and J are TRBV6-5 and TRBJ1-4; D is unclear. The CDR3 loop spans 15 amino acids. Germline V lookup: CDR1 MNHEY, CDR2 SVGAGI. Trimming took 0 bases from V and 7 from J, leaving 12 bases between them.